Each of the 14 T cell receptor beta chains below was sequenced from the same sample in a study of identical twins. MiXCR was run by TCRdb on the 5' RACE reads, yielding one entry per CDR3 protein. The sample lists over 250,000 distinct CDR3 sequences; roughly 9.8% were seen once. These data were also filed under a second study, of yellow fever vaccine responses in identical twins.

Sequenced: CD8+ T cells sorted from blood. All receptors derive from a woman younger than 35 in good health.

The rearrangement uses TRBV21-1 and TRBJ2-3; the DNA was not compared with TRBD1, the D call given in the table. TRBV21-1 is reported as a pseudogene. The CDR3 length is 15 residues. The CDR3 region is CASSKGGQGFYTQYF. CDR3 DNA: TGTGCCAGCAGCAAAGGAGGACAGGGTTTTTATACGCAGTATTTT.

The chain joins TRBV7-8 to TRBJ2-7; a possible D gene is TRBD2 (5 bases). The CDR3 is 14 residues long. V was trimmed by 0 bases and J by 5 bases, leaving 11 bases between them. Germline-derived CDR1 and CDR2 are SGHVS and FQNEAQ. The CDR3 region is CASSLAGANHEQYF. In DNA form, the CDR3 reads TGTGCCAGCAGCTTAGCGGGAGCTAACCACGAGCAGTACTTC.

This clonotype appeared many times. The rearrangement joins TRBV4-3 to TRBJ1-5, with 8 bases matching TRBD1. The germline V gene encodes CDR1 LGHNA and CDR2 YSLEER. This CDR3 is built from 16 residues. After removal of 0 bases from V and 7 bases from J, the junction contained 8 bases not matched to a gene. CDR3: CASSQDYPPGGQPQHF. For the CDR3, the DNA is TGCGCCAGCAGCCAAGATTACCCCCCAGGGGGCCAGCCCCAGCATTTT.

V is TRBV6-2 or TRBV6-3 and J is TRBJ2-5, with D perhaps given as TRBD1 or TRBD2 (5 bases each). With 2 bases removed from V and 4 bases from J, the gap between germline ends came to 17 bases. Per germline, CDR1 MNHEY and CDR2 SVGEGT. The CDR3 runs to 16 residues. CDR3 amino acids: CASSYLTVSEGETQYF. In nucleotides, the CDR3 is TGTGCCAGCAGTTACCTGACAGTGTCCGAGGGAGAGACCCAGTACTTC.

This chain connects TRBV14 to TRBJ2-1; the match to TRBD2 covers 11 bases. V dropped 0 bases and J dropped 5; count of bases not matched to a gene: 3. The germline CDR1 and CDR2 sequences are SGHDN and FVKESK. The CDR3 is made up of 16 amino acids. CDR3 DNA sequence: TGTGCCAGCAGCCAAGAGGGACTAGCGGTCCACAATGAGCAGTTCTTC. Protein: CASSQEGLAVHNEQFF.

This clonotype was counted many times. The V gene is TRBV30, the J gene TRBJ2-2; 7 bases fit TRBD2. The CDR3 is 15 residues long. Unmatched junction bases numbered 6, after V lost 5 bases and J lost 0 bases. Germline CDR1 is GTSNPN and CDR2 is SVGIG (reference sequence). CDR3 nucleotides: TGTGCCTGGGGGGGGGTGATCACGAACACCGGGGAGCTGTTTTTT. Encoded protein: CAWGGVITNTGELFF.

The chain employs TRBV30 and TRBJ2-2; TRBD1 is a possible D gene (6 bases). CDR1 is GTSNPN, CDR2 SVGIG, per germline (reference sequence). Trimming cost V 7 bases and J 3 bases, with 9 bases left between them. This CDR3 comprises 12 residues. Written as DNA, the CDR3 is TGTGCCTCGGACAGTCACACCGGGGAGCTGTTTTTT. Translated: CASDSHTGELFF.

This clonotype showed up just a few times. The gene calls are TRBV12-3 or TRBV12-4 and TRBJ1-5; 7 bases map to TRBD1. The CDR3 has 15 amino acids. J was trimmed by 0 bases and V by 5 bases; bases with no gene match: 4. This CDR3 reads CASSQGGISNQPQHF. CDR3 in DNA: TGTGCCAGCAGTCAGGGGGGGATTAGCAATCAGCCCCAGCATTTT.

A few counts support this clonotype. The chain uses TRBV27 and TRBJ2-1; D gene uncertain. The CDR3 is made up of 12 amino acids. In germline, CDR1 is MNHEY, CDR2 SMNVEV (reference sequence). Trimming cost V 5 bases and J 6 bases, with 8 bases left between them. The CDR3 DNA reads TGTGCCAGCAGTGCTTGGGCCAATGAGCAGTTCTTC. This sequence encodes CASSAWANEQFF.

The chain recombines TRBV5-6 with TRBJ2-1; D perhaps matches TRBD2 (6 bases). Trimming pared 4 bases from V and 0 bases from J, leaving 20 bases between. Looked up from germline, CDR1 is SGHDT and CDR2 is YYEEEE. The CDR3 is 18 residues long. The CDR3 sequence is CASSPDYRSKSSYNEQFF. For the CDR3, the DNA is TGTGCCAGCAGCCCGGACTACAGGAGCAAGAGCTCCTACAATGAGCAGTTCTTC. Looking up the rest from reference TRBV5-6 and TRBJ2-1 gives the full variable domain: DAGVTQSPTHLIKTRGQQVTLRCSPKSGHDTVSWYQQALGQGPQFIFQYYEEEERQRGNFPDRFSGHQFPNYSSELNVNALLLGDSALYLCASSPDYRSKSSYNEQFFGPGTRLTVL.

This clonotype has at least ten counts. The chain combines TRBV11-2 with TRBJ2-7, with D possibly matching TRBD1 (6 bases). The CDR3 spans 14 residues. V gave up 4 bases and J gave up 3 bases, with 13 bases separating them. The germline V gene encodes CDR1 SGHAT and CDR2 FQNNGV. CDR3 protein: CASSSGQGLYEQYF. The CDR3 DNA sequence: TGTGCCAGCAGCTCGGGGCAGGGGCTCTACGAGCAGTACTTC.

The chain combines TRBV6-2 or TRBV6-3 with TRBJ1-1; 8 positions match TRBD1. The trim removed 6 bases at V and 5 bases at J, leaving 5 bases unmatched. The CDR3 length is 13 residues. Germline V gene lookup returns CDR1 MNHEY and CDR2 SVGEGT. The CDR3 DNA is TGTGCCAGCAGATGGACAGGGAAAACTGAAGCTTTCTTT. This translates into CASRWTGKTEAFF.

This clonotype was observed a handful of times. The chain carries TRBV2 and TRBJ2-6, with a weak D call TRBD2 (5 bases). Germline V lookup: CDR1 SNHLY, CDR2 FYNNEI. Deletions cut 4 bases from V and 4 bases from J, with 8 bases between. The CDR3 totals 14 residues. CDR3 nucleotide sequence: TGTGCCAGCAGTGTAAGCGGCGGGGCCAACGTCCTGACTTTC. Translation gives CASSVSGGANVLTF.

The sample holds many counts of this clonotype. The J gene is TRBJ2-7, the V gene TRBV4-1, with TRBD2 matching over 10 bases. This CDR3 spans 16 amino acids. V shed 2 bases, J shed 3 bases, and the junction held 7 bases outside the gene matches. The germline V gene has CDR1 MGHRA and CDR2 YSYEKL. The CDR3 DNA reads as TGCGCCAGCAGCCAACCCTCTAGCGGGAGTTACTACGAGCAGTACTTC. It specifies CASSQPSSGSYYEQYF.